This T cell receptor (beta chain) was captured by sequencing in a study of blood T cell repertoires in COVID-19. Authors' processing steps: Amplifying reference gene primers gave estimates of nucleated cell counts. Measured with immunoSEQ multiplex PCR; TCRdb has only the in-frame clones, and not every one. V and J calls and clone size follow that table, whereas D and trimming were derived from the DNA. Of approximately 330,000 clones detected, nearly 90% appear once; the ten largest clones hold approximately 0.98%. Germline lookup yields CDR1 SGHTA and CDR2 FQGNSA. The CDR3 is 12 residues long. Trimming pared 5 bases from V and 6 bases from J, leaving 11 bases between.

This receptor was identified in a woman in her 40s with COVID-19, enrolled during active disease. Sequences were obtained from peripheral blood. The V gene is TRBV7-2, the J gene TRBJ2-7, with D maybe TRBD1 (5 bases). CDR3 nucleotides: TGTGCCAGCAGCCCAAAGACAGCCGAGCAGTACTTC. Residues: CASSPKTAEQYF.